Here is one T cell receptor (beta chain) with its context. Its antigen remains unknown. The PCR employed 60 Vbeta primers together with 13 Jbeta primers. Measured with immunoSEQ multiplex PCR; TCRdb has only the in-frame clones, and not every one. The table lists about 120,000 clones, roughly 9.9% of them singletons. These data are taken from a study of cytomegalovirus exposure and HLA in healthy donors. Each donor's status was that of a healthy bone marrow donor. CDR1 is KGHSH, CDR2 LQKENI, per germline. Trimming left V 0 bases short and J 0 bases short, with 9 bases between. The length of the CDR3 is 16 residues. Broader study findings: TRBV6-2, TRBV6-3 and other indistinguishable V segments were excluded. It has been reported that TCR beta sequences accurately predicted the HLA-A and HLA-B alleles of most subjects. Later analysis found that TCR beta chains associated with HLA were more clonally expanded than other, equally common chains.

The genes are TRBV18 and TRBJ2-4; D is undetermined. The sequencing sample was made of PBMCs. This TCR came from a man aged 25-45 years in good health and CMV-seronegative. The CDR3 sequence is CASSPPYELAKNIQYF. The CDR3 DNA reads TGTGCCAGCTCACCACCGTATGAACTAGCCAAAAACATTCAGTACTTC.